This TCR beta chain originates from a study of PD-1 blockade in mismatch repair-deficient tumors. Study details: All were previously treated, progressing patients with about 11 mismatch repair-deficient cancer types.

Whole-study results and caveats: Rapid post-treatment expansion, then contraction, generally preceding radiologic response, marked tumor-resident clones.

V lost 0 bases and J lost 4; bases outside the gene matches: 6. The CDR3 loop spans 15 amino acids. Using immunoSEQ multiplex PCR, the repertoire was profiled, and TCRdb retains in-frame clones only, with some absent. This table holds some 16,000 clones, about 80% found once. TCRs were sequenced from a few patients responding to pembrolizumab. This clone was seen only a few times. Its target is not known. This TCR was recovered from an adult with mismatch repair-deficient cancer. The chain has TRBV5-3 and TRBJ2-7, with 8 bases identical to TRBD1. TRBV5-3 is known as an ORF, though its function is uncertain. Sequenced material: PBMCs, taken roughly 23 weeks after starting pembrolizumab. The CDR3, as DNA: TGTGCCAGAAGCTTGGGGACAGGGAGACCTTACGAGCAGTACTTC. Its protein is CARSLGTGRPYEQYF.